The 10 T cell receptor beta chains reported below all come from one sample, sequenced in a study of T cells after yellow fever vaccination. One entry per CDR3 protein, called by TCRdb with MiXCR from the 5' RACE reads. The repertoire holds about 320,000 distinct CDR3 sequences, approximately 4.3% seen once, with roughly a fifth in the top ten. Here the sequenced sample was PBMCs, taken 15 days after the yellow fever booster vaccination. The receptors were gathered from a young man who received the YFV17D yellow fever vaccine.

This clonotype was found many times. J is TRBJ1-6 and V is TRBV7-2; no clear D gene. The V end lost 1 base, the J end lost 6 bases, and 7 bases lay between the germline ends. Germline values: CDR1 SGHTA, CDR2 FQGNSA. This CDR3 is 14 amino acids long. The CDR3 loop reads CASSLGTINSPLHF. The CDR3 nucleotides read TGTGCCAGCAGCTTAGGAACAATTAATTCACCCCTCCACTTT.

This clonotype was observed at least ten times. The chain couples TRBV4-1 to TRBJ2-7; a possible D gene is TRBD1 (5 bases). The CDR3 extends over 15 amino acids. V lost 0 bases, J lost 6 bases, and 15 bases lay in between. Looked up from germline, CDR1 is MGHRA and CDR2 is YSYEKL. The CDR3, as DNA: TGCGCCAGCAGCCAAGAATACAGGCTCCTCCGCGAGCAGTACTTC. Its protein product is CASSQEYRLLREQYF.

The chain joins TRBV18 to TRBJ2-1, with 11 bases identical to TRBD2. There are 15 residues in the CDR3. J was trimmed by 5 bases and V by 4 bases; bases with no gene match: 4. The germline gives CDR1 KGHSH, CDR2 LQKENI. CDR3 in DNA: TGTGCCAGCTCACTCCGGGGACTAGCGGACAATGAGCAGTTCTTC. Its protein is CASSLRGLADNEQFF. Full variable domain (outside the CDR3, taken from reference TRBV18 and TRBJ2-1): NAGVMQNPRHLVRRRGQEARLRCSPMKGHSHVYWYRQLPEEGLKFMVYLQKENIIDESGMPKERFSAEFPKEGPSILRIQQVVRGDSAAYFCASSLRGLADNEQFFGPGTRLTVL.

V usage is TRBV5-5 and J usage is TRBJ2-5; D is perhaps TRBD2 (6 bases). The V gene lost 0 bases and the J gene lost 2 bases, with 11 bases spanning the gap. The CDR3 sequence is 15 residues long. Germline V gene data show CDR1 as SGHKS and CDR2 as YYEKEE (reference sequence). The CDR3 region is CASSLGLALQETQYF. DNA for the CDR3: TGTGCCAGCAGCTTGGGCCTAGCGCTACAAGAGACCCAGTACTTC.

The V gene is TRBV12-3 or TRBV12-4, the J gene TRBJ2-3, with 16 bases that match TRBD2. The CDR3 contains 19 residues. The J segment lost 6 bases and the V segment lost 4 bases, leaving 13 bases of the junction unmatched. The CDR3 region is CASSSTSGTSGGAVDTQYF. Here the CDR3 DNA reads TGTGCCAGCAGTTCAACTTCCGGGACTAGCGGGGGGGCCGTGGATACGCAGTATTTT.

This clonotype was seen only a few times. The chain links TRBV5-4 to TRBJ2-1; D gene uncertain. Trimming stripped 0 bases from V and 8 bases from J, with 15 bases between. CDR3 size: 15 residues. Germline V gene data show CDR1 as SGHNT and CDR2 as YYREEE (reference sequence). This chain's CDR3 is CASSLEAALGDEQFF. In DNA form, the CDR3 reads TGTGCCAGCAGCTTGGAGGCGGCCCTCGGCGATGAGCAGTTCTTC.

This clonotype was counted at least ten times. The chain couples TRBV6-7 to TRBJ2-7; D gene unclear. TRBV6-7 is placed among ORFs of uncertain function. The length of the CDR3 is 13 residues. V was pared by 6 bases and J by 0 bases, with 9 bases between. CDR3 in DNA: TGTGCCAGCAGCGAACTAAACTCCTACGAGCAGTACGTC. It is translated as CASSELNSYEQYV.

Concerning this clonotype: One base away lies a much larger clone, so this may be a sequencing read error. The chain has TRBV5-1 and TRBJ1-4; TRBD1 matches at 7 bases. The CDR3 extends over 15 amino acids. Germline V gene data show CDR1 as SGHRS and CDR2 as YFSETQ. CDR3 DNA sequence: TGCGCCAGCAGCTCTGGACAGGATCCTAATGTAAAACTGTTTTTT. Amino acid sequence: CASSSGQDPNVKLFF.

The gene calls are TRBV28 and TRBJ2-1; 9 bases agree with TRBD1. With 5 bases clipped from V and 2 bases from J, the junction kept 10 bases outside the gene matches. Germline V CDR1 and CDR2: MDHEN, SYDVKM. The CDR3 contains 17 residues. This CDR3 reads CASSTPGQGYTYNEQFF. CDR3 in DNA: TGTGCCAGCAGTACCCCGGGACAGGGATACACCTACAATGAGCAGTTCTTC. The full variable domain, in which reference TRBV28 and TRBJ2-1 provide the parts outside the CDR3, is DVKVTQSSRYLVKRTGEKVFLECVQDMDHENMFWYRQDPGLGLRLIYFSYDVKMKEKGDIPEGYSVSREKKERFSLILESASTNQTSMYLCASSTPGQGYTYNEQFFGPGTRLTVL.

In its sample, this clonotype was seen a few times. V usage is TRBV4-3 and J usage is TRBJ1-5; D is ambiguous. The V end lost 0 bases, the J end lost 3 bases, and 9 bases lay between the germline ends. The CDR3 has 15 amino acids. Germline V lookup: CDR1 LGHNA, CDR2 YSLEER. The CDR3, as DNA: TGCGCCAGCAGCCAAGATCAAAGCCCCAATCAGCCCCAGCATTTT. As protein: CASSQDQSPNQPQHF.